Shown below are 18 T cell receptor beta chains from a single sample sequenced in a study of beta chain features in type 1 diabetes. cDNA synthesis used the whole RNA isolate, giving expressed TCRB sequences. Sequencing was performed with immunoSEQ multiplex PCR; in TCRdb, only in-frame clones are kept and a portion is missing. The table lists 350,000 to 450,000 clones, approximately 14% of them singletons. Sequencing was performed on naive CD4+ T cells from blood. The receptors come from a man aged 30 to 45 in good health.

This clone was observed a handful of times. The V gene is TRBV2, the J gene TRBJ2-5; D is ambiguous. V lost 7 bases to trimming and J lost 0 bases, with 12 bases between them. The CDR3 loop spans 14 amino acids. Germline CDR1 is SNHLY and CDR2 is FYNNEI. CDR3 region: CASTTRGYQETQYF. In DNA form, the CDR3 reads TGTGCCAGCACCACGAGAGGCTACCAAGAGACCCAGTACTTC.

This clone was detected only a few times. The CDR3 reads CASMSQGKNTEAFF. The CDR3 DNA reads as TGTGCCAGCATGAGTCAGGGGAAGAACACTGAAGCTTTCTTT. V usage is TRBV25-1 and J usage is TRBJ1-1, with a weak D call TRBD1 (6 bases). Germline V gene lookup returns CDR1 MGHDK and CDR2 SYGVNS. With 7 bases removed from V and 1 base from J, the gap between germline ends came to 13 bases. The CDR3 has 14 amino acids.

The chain joins TRBV7-2 to TRBJ2-2; D may match TRBD1 or TRBD2 (5 bases each). Germline V gene sequence: CDR1 SGHTA, CDR2 FQGNSA. The CDR3 has 15 amino acids. Trimming took 8 bases from V and 1 from J, leaving 14 bases between them. CDR3: CASGPGRLNTGELFF. The CDR3 nucleotides are TGTGCCAGCGGACCGGGACGACTGAACACCGGGGAGCTGTTTTTT.

This clone turned up a few times. The rearrangement uses TRBV4-3 and TRBJ2-3; 9 bases match TRBD2. CDR3 length: 18 residues. Germline-derived CDR1 and CDR2 are LGHNA and YSLEER. Trimming cost V 0 bases and J 2 bases; bases outside gene matches: 9. CDR3 sequence: CASSQDLAGGPITDTQYF. In DNA, the CDR3 is TGCGCCAGCAGCCAAGATCTGGCGGGAGGGCCTATCACAGATACGCAGTATTTT.

CDR3 nucleotides: TGCGCCAGCAGCCCCCGGGACTCCACAGATACGCAGTATTTT. As protein: CASSPRDSTDTQYF. The rearrangement joins TRBV5-1 to TRBJ2-3, with a tentative D call TRBD2 (6 bases). The V gene lost 4 bases and the J gene lost 2 bases, with 11 bases spanning the gap. This CDR3 has 14 residues. The germline CDR1 and CDR2 sequences are SGHRS and YFSETQ.

This clone came up a few times. The V gene is TRBV7-6, the J gene TRBJ2-3, with D uncertain. Germline lookup yields CDR1 SGHVS and CDR2 FNYEAQ. This CDR3 has 14 amino acids. The V end lost 8 bases, the J end lost 6 bases, and 18 bases lay between the germline ends. CDR3 in DNA: TGTGCCAGCGAACTGGGGTCTGGAAGGGATACGCAGTATTTT. Protein product: CASELGSGRDTQYF. Together with reference TRBV7-6 and TRBJ2-3, the CDR3 gives the full variable domain: GAGVSQSPRYKVTKRGQDVALRCDPISGHVSLYWYRQALGQGPEFLTYFNYEAQQDKSGLPNDRFSAERPEGSISTLTIQRTEQRDSAMYRCASELGSGRDTQYFGPGTRLTVL.

This clone came up a few times. The chain has TRBV7-3 and TRBJ2-3; D tentatively fits TRBD1 or TRBD2 (5 bases each). The CDR3 is 14 amino acids. Germline lookup yields CDR1 SGHTA and CDR2 FQGTGA. Trimming removed 5 bases at V and 0 bases at J, with 9 bases between. The CDR3 nucleotides read TGTGCCAGCAGCCCTCGGGGCAGCACAGATACGCAGTATTTT. Amino acids: CASSPRGSTDTQYF.

In its sample, this clone was seen a few times. The chain employs TRBV19 and TRBJ2-2, with 9 bases lining up with TRBD2. V gave up 6 bases and J gave up 1 base; unmatched junction bases: 6. Germline V gene lookup returns CDR1 LNHDA and CDR2 SQIVND (reference sequence). The CDR3 has 16 residues. CDR3 nucleotide sequence: TGTGCCAGTAGCGTCCTAGCGGGAATGAACACCGGGGAGCTGTTTTTT. It codes for CASSVLAGMNTGELFF.

This chain joins TRBV2 and TRBJ2-5; no firm D call. This CDR3 has 14 residues. Germline V gene data show CDR1 as SNHLY and CDR2 as FYNNEI. V was cut by 4 bases and J by 7 bases, with 16 bases left in between. The CDR3 reads CASSVIGSRATQYF. The CDR3 region has the DNA TGTGCCAGCAGTGTGATTGGGTCCCGTGCGACCCAGTACTTC.

The J gene is TRBJ1-2, the V gene TRBV29-1; D unclear. Germline CDR1 reads SQVTM; CDR2 reads ANQGSEA. This CDR3 is 11 amino acids long. V lost 3 bases and J 7 bases, leaving 9 bases between the germline ends. The CDR3 reads CSVDMAGGYTF. The CDR3 nucleotides are TGCAGCGTTGATATGGCTGGTGGCTACACCTTC. The full variable domain, with the rest looked up from reference TRBV29-1 and TRBJ1-2, is SAVISQKPSRDICQRGTSLTIQCQVDSQVTMMFWYRQQPGQSLTLIATANQGSEATYESGFVIDKFPISRPNLTFSTLTVSNMSPEDSSIYLCSVDMAGGYTFGSGTRLTVV.

J is TRBJ2-1 and V is TRBV30; 9 bases line up with TRBD1. Trimming removed 5 bases from V and 7 bases from J; junction bases left unmatched: 12. This CDR3 region has 15 residues. Germline V gene lookup returns CDR1 GTSNPN and CDR2 SVGIG (reference sequence). CDR3 sequence: CAWDTGTGWGNEQFF. In nucleotides, the CDR3 is TGTGCCTGGGACACCGGGACAGGGTGGGGGAATGAGCAGTTCTTC.

The chain joins TRBV25-1 to TRBJ2-5; the D call may be TRBD1 or TRBD2 (5 bases each). V lost 7 bases to trimming and J lost 5 bases, with 14 bases between them. The V gene's germline CDR1 is MGHDK and CDR2 SYGVNS. This CDR3 is 13 amino acids long. The CDR3 DNA sequence: TGTGCCAGCACCCACCGGGGCAGGGAGACCCAGTACTTC. This gives the protein CASTHRGRETQYF.

In this sample, this clone turned up a few times. The chain is built from TRBV27 and TRBJ2-7, with D perhaps TRBD1 or TRBD2 (5 bases each). This CDR3 is 16 amino acids long. V lost 5 bases and J 2 bases, leaving 19 bases between the germline ends. Germline V gene data show CDR1 as MNHEY and CDR2 as SMNVEV (reference sequence). Here the CDR3 reads CASSPPGAFGAYEQYV. The CDR3 nucleotides are TGTGCCAGCAGTCCACCCGGGGCATTTGGCGCCTACGAGCAGTACGTC.

This clone was found a few times. The V gene is TRBV27, the J gene TRBJ2-1; 8 nucleotides align to TRBD2. The CDR3 contains 15 residues. CDR1 is MNHEY, CDR2 SMNVEV, per germline (reference sequence). V lost 6 bases, J lost 7 bases, and 11 bases stayed unmatched. For the CDR3, the DNA is TGTGCCAGCAGCAAGATGGCGGGAGGACTTAATGAGCAGTTCTTC. Translated, it gives CASSKMAGGLNEQFF.

This chain links TRBV10-1 with TRBJ2-5; D is ambiguous. This CDR3 region has 13 residues. The germline CDR1 and CDR2 sequences are WNHNN and SYGVQD (reference sequence). V lost 2 bases and J lost 5, with 9 bases in between. CDR3 protein: CASSEPPSETQYF. CDR3 sequence (DNA): TGCGCCAGCAGTGAGCCGCCCTCGGAGACCCAGTACTTC.

The chain recombines TRBV5-6 with TRBJ1-4, with D hard to call. The CDR3 extends over 12 amino acids. V was pared by 0 bases and J by 5 bases, with 2 bases between. Germline V gives CDR1 SGHDT, CDR2 YYEEEE. This CDR3 reads CASSLENEKLFF. CDR3 DNA: TGTGCCAGCAGCTTGGAGAATGAAAAACTGTTTTTT.

The chain links TRBV7-2 to TRBJ1-1; D is possibly TRBD1 (5 bases). Germline values: CDR1 SGHTA, CDR2 FQGNSA. This CDR3 has 14 residues. V gave up 0 bases and J gave up 10 bases, with 15 bases separating them. The CDR3 nucleotides are TGTGCCAGCAGCTTAGCGCACGGCCCACAGGTAGCTTTCTTT. Its translation is CASSLAHGPQVAFF.

The chain uses TRBV2 and TRBJ1-4, with a possible D match to TRBD1 (6 bases). In germline, CDR1 is SNHLY, CDR2 FYNNEI. The CDR3 covers 17 residues. V lost 6 bases, J lost 0 bases, and 17 bases lay in between. For the CDR3, the DNA is TGTGCCAGCAGCTACGGACAGAGACTAACAACTAATGAAAAACTGTTTTTT. As protein: CASSYGQRLTTNEKLFF.